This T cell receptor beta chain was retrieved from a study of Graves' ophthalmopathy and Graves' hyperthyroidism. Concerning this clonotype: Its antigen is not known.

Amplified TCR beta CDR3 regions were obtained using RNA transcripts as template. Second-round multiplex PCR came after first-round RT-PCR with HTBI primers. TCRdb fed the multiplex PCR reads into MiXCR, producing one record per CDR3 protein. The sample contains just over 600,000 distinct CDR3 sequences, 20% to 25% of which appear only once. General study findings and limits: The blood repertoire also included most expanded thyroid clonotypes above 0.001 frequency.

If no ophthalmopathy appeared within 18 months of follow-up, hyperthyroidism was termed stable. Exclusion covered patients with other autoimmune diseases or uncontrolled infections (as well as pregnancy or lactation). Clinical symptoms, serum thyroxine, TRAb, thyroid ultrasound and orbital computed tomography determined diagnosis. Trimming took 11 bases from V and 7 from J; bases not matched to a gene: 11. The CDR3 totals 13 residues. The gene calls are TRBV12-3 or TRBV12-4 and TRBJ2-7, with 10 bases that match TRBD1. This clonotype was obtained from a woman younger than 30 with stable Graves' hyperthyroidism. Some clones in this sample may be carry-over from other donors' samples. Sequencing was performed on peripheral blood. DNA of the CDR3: TGTGCCGCCCAAGCCGGGGACAGGGGTGAGCAGTACTTC. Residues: CAAQAGDRGEQYF.